Listed below are T cell receptor beta chains from one sample, sequenced in a study of OX40 agonist ivuxolimab in advanced cancers. The method was immunoSEQ multiplex PCR; TCRdb's version includes in-frame clones alone and lacks a portion of them. The data contain roughly 120,000 clones, 85% to 90% of them singletons. This material consisted of CD4+ or CD8+ T cells sorted from blood, taken in a trial of the OX40 agonist ivuxolimab. The receptors come from an adult with an advanced solid tumor such as melanoma, head and neck, liver or kidney cancer. Each CDR3 is given with its conserved first and last residue. D genes are given only for firm matches. The listing skips clone size in some rows; elsewhere it reads once, few, many or a size class.

j_call d_call v_call clone_size cdr3_aa cdr3_nt
TRBJ1-2 - TRBV15 - CATSRDRLNYTF TGTGCCACCAGCAGAGATCGGCTCAACTACACCTTC
TRBJ1-3 - TRBV2 few CASSHAAGGASGNTIYF TGTGCCAGCAGTCACGCAGCCGGGGGGGCCTCTGGAAACACCATATATTTT
TRBJ1-1 - TRBV28 - CASTGSTEAFF TGTGCCAGCACCGGGAGCACTGAAGCTTTCTTT
TRBJ1-2 - TRBV27 - CASSFRDGRGYTF TGTGCCAGCAGTTTCCGGGACGGCCGTGGCTACACCTTC
TRBJ2-1 TRBD2 TRBV6-6 few CASSQTTSGGYNEQFF TGTGCCAGCAGCCAGACCACTAGCGGGGGATACAATGAGCAGTTCTTC
TRBJ1-2 - TRBV28 - CATFLGTHYGYTF TGTGCCACATTCCTCGGGACTCACTATGGCTACACCTTC
TRBJ2-7 - TRBV4-3 - CASSPQGGEQYF TGCGCCAGCAGTCCGCAGGGAGGAGAGCAGTACTTC
TRBJ2-1 - TRBV5-4 - CASSFGGSSYNEQFF TGTGCCAGCAGCTTTGGGGGGAGCTCCTACAATGAGCAGTTCTTC
TRBJ2-7 TRBD2 TRBV5-4 - CASNPGGFSYEQYF TGTGCCAGCAATCCGGGGGGGTTCTCCTACGAGCAGTACTTC
TRBJ2-7 - TRBV7-2 - CASSLGGRRVGEQYF TGTGCCAGCAGCTTAGGCGGCAGGAGAGTGGGAGAGCAGTACTTC
TRBJ2-3 TRBD2 TRBV6-4 - CASSERGSGGTDTQYF TGTGCCAGCAGTGAAAGGGGTAGCGGGGGGACAGATACGCAGTATTTT
TRBJ1-1 - TRBV28 - CASSLARWVSAEAFF TGTGCCAGCAGTTTAGCCAGGTGGGTATCCGCTGAAGCTTTCTTT
TRBJ1-3 TRBD1 TRBV7-2 - CASSLWTGGNTIYF TGTGCCAGCAGCTTATGGACAGGGGGAAACACCATATATTTT
TRBJ1-4 - TRBV28 - CASSNPGLPREKLFF TGTGCCAGCAGTAATCCGGGACTTCCTAGGGAAAAACTGTTTTTT
TRBJ1-1 - TRBV7-9 - CASKRDTEAFF TGTGCCAGCAAAAGGGACACTGAAGCTTTCTTT
TRBJ2-7 TRBD2 TRBV10-1 - CASSESLAGELYEQYF TGCGCCAGCAGTGAGTCACTAGCGGGGGAGCTCTACGAGCAGTACTTC
TRBJ2-2 TRBD2 TRBV19 - CASIAGGNTGELFF TGTGCCAGTATAGCGGGGGGTAACACCGGGGAGCTGTTTTTT